Reported below is one TCR beta chain. In this sample, this clone turned up a few times. Its antigen is currently not known. The input lacks base qualities; no much larger clone sits a single base away. The sample belongs to a study of graft-versus-host responses after intestinal transplantation (dated by TCRdb to 2020 to 2022). General notes on the study: The transplants that recipients got were multivisceral, liver-intestinal, or isolated intestinal. The cohort enrolled some 24 intestinal transplant recipients, one of whom was a retransplant, and 3 patients without pretransplant specimens were excluded. After intestinal transplantation, graft-versus-host and host-versus-graft alloreactive T cell clones were followed in the graft, circulation and bone marrow using bulk TCR-beta CDR3 sequencing. Rather than being sequenced by the commercial service, samples from a few later patients were sequenced in-house on an Illumina MiSeq and processed with MiXCR. Donor T cell macrochimerism was defined as a peak of at least 4% donor T cells among recipient peripheral blood mononuclear cells. To identify alloreactive clones, pre-transplant mixed lymphocyte reaction products were sequenced and then compared with unstimulated pre-transplant donor and recipient T cells. All recipients received anti-thymocyte globulin induction followed by maintenance tacrolimus and steroids for approximately 3 years. Study-wide conclusions, independent of this receptor: Early after transplant, peak levels of circulating GvH clones were associated with declines in HvG clones. Patients with donor T cell macrochimerism had high GvH to HvG T cell clonal ratios in their allografts. GvH clones turned up in recipient bone marrow, with some appearing earlier in ileal mucosa or blood, a pattern consistent with an intestinal mucosal origin. Conclusions were limited by the relatively low number and heterogeneity of intestinal transplant patients.

Library prep was done by the immunoSEQ multiplex PCR assay. For most patients, genomic DNA was isolated with the Qiagen DNeasy Blood and Tissue Kit and sent frozen to Adaptive Biotechnologies for TCR sequencing. For most patients, genomic DNA was subjected to high-throughput TCR-beta CDR3 sequencing by Adaptive Biotechnologies. Per the original workflow: TCR sequencing data for around 19 patients were retrieved from Adaptive's ImmunoSEQ software; a few other patients were processed with MiXCR and VDJtools. CD4 versus CD8 sorting errors were corrected by removing sequences found in both subsets at a frequency ratio below 5:1. CDR3 nucleotide sequences shared by donor and recipient were removed because the origin of these sequences could not be assigned. To be classed as alloreactive, a clone needed at least 2-fold expansion over unstimulated cells and a minimum CFSE-low frequency of 0.002% (template counts) or 0.001% (read counts). Clones detected in sequenced pre-transplant spleen, lymph node, or MLR CFSE-low populations of the donor or recipient were defined as mappable. Cumulative frequency of alloreactive clones was calculated as a percentage of all sequences weighted by copy number. TCRdb retrieved this table from immuneACCESS and kept in-frame rearrangements only. Not all clones are present; in checked studies, unresolved V genes account for under half, and no reason is known for the remainder. V and J calls and clone size are copied from that table; D and trimming were computed from the DNA. The sample table records tens of thousands of clones; 90% to 95% of these occur just once. Less than 0.6% of the sample is in the top ten clones.

In the germline V gene (reference sequence), CDR1 corresponds to SEHNR and CDR2 to FQNEAQ. V loses 1 base of germline sequence and J loses 7 bases, and the interval between the two ends is 4 bases. The CDR3 starts with the cysteine, ends with the phenylalanine, and has 12 residues. Only the CDR3 DNA stays, 36 bases, in frame from base 1. The time point label, as the study defines it: cells obtained before transplantation from donor or recipient. CD3+CD4+ and CD3+CD8+ populations were FACS-sorted from unstimulated pre-transplant donor and recipient cells taken from spleen or lymph nodes. This clonotype originated in a human donor who received an intestinal transplant. In this chain, TRBV7-9 is recombined with TRBJ1-4; the D gene cannot be named for sure. Sequencing was performed on unstimulated CD8+ T cells sorted from spleen or lymph node cells, taken before intestinal transplant. The DNA is TGTGCCAGCAGCTTAGTCGGTGAAAAACTGTTTTTT. Its coded protein is CASSLVGEKLFF.